The rows below give T cell receptor beta chains drawn from one sample of a study of shared clonotypes between healthy human individuals. The repertoire was sequenced with immunoSEQ multiplex PCR; TCRdb's copy has only in-frame clones and lacks some. The repertoire includes roughly 2.2 million clones, around 92% of them detected once, and about 0.36% sits in the top ten. Sequencing used naive CD4+ T cells from PBMCs. The source of these receptors is a man between 18 and 29 years old in good health. Some clones in this sample may be carry-over from other donors' samples. Each CDR3 is given with its conserved first and last residue. Fields, in order: clone size, V gene, D gene, J gene, CDR3 DNA, CDR3 protein. A D gene is named only where the DNA matches it firmly. Size is omitted from some rows. Given values are once, few, many or a class for expanded clones.

abundance: NA
v_gene: TRBV18
d_gene: TRBD1
j_gene: TRBJ2-7
CDR3nt: TGTGCCAGCTCACCAGGGGTATACCGGGACAGGGGGCGAGGCGAGCAGTACTTC
CDR3aa: CASSPGVYRDRGRGEQYF

abundance: NA
v_gene: TRBV28
d_gene: NA
j_gene: TRBJ1-4
CDR3nt: TGTGCCAGCAGTTCAATCGGTGCAACTAATGAAAAACTGTTTTTT
CDR3aa: CASSSIGATNEKLFF

abundance: NA
v_gene: TRBV11-2
d_gene: NA
j_gene: TRBJ1-1
CDR3nt: TGTGCCAGCAGCCCAAAGGATCACGCTTTCTTT
CDR3aa: CASSPKDHAFF

abundance: once
v_gene: TRBV29-1
d_gene: NA
j_gene: TRBJ2-3
CDR3nt: TGCAGCGTTGTTTCTAGTGGGACTAGCACAGATACGCAGTATTTT
CDR3aa: CSVVSSGTSTDTQYF

abundance: NA
v_gene: TRBV28
d_gene: TRBD2
j_gene: TRBJ2-7
CDR3nt: TGTGCCAGCAGGACGGGGGGTCGCTACGAGCAGTACTTC
CDR3aa: CASRTGGRYEQYF

abundance: NA
v_gene: TRBV5-6
d_gene: TRBD1
j_gene: TRBJ2-7
CDR3nt: TGTGCCAGCAGCCAACAGACAGGGCTCCCCTTCTACGAGCAGTACTTC
CDR3aa: CASSQQTGLPFYEQYF

abundance: NA
v_gene: TRBV11-2
d_gene: TRBD2
j_gene: TRBJ2-1
CDR3nt: TGTGCCAGCAGCTTACTTGGGGGAGGGCCGGGTGAGCAGTTCTTC
CDR3aa: CASSLLGGGPGEQFF

abundance: NA
v_gene: TRBV30
d_gene: TRBD1
j_gene: TRBJ1-4
CDR3nt: TGTGCCTGGAGTGCCGGGACAGGGAATGAAAAACTGTTTTTT
CDR3aa: CAWSAGTGNEKLFF

abundance: NA
v_gene: TRBV27
d_gene: NA
j_gene: TRBJ2-2
CDR3nt: TGTGCCAGCAGTTTTGTTACTCACAGCGGGGAGCTGTTTTTT
CDR3aa: CASSFVTHSGELFF

abundance: NA
v_gene: TRBV28
d_gene: TRBD2
j_gene: TRBJ2-7
CDR3nt: TGTGCCAGCAGTTTAGACAGCGGGAGGGTAACCTACGAGCAGTACTTC
CDR3aa: CASSLDSGRVTYEQYF

abundance: NA
v_gene: TRBV9
d_gene: NA
j_gene: TRBJ2-7
CDR3nt: TGTGCCAGCAGCGTAGCTTTGTCGCCTCTCGACGAGCAGTACTTC
CDR3aa: CASSVALSPLDEQYF

abundance: few
v_gene: TRBV30
d_gene: NA
j_gene: TRBJ1-1
CDR3nt: TGTGCCTGGAGTCGCCTGAAAACAAACACTGAAGCTTTCTTT
CDR3aa: CAWSRLKTNTEAFF

abundance: NA
v_gene: TRBV6-6
d_gene: NA
j_gene: TRBJ1-5
CDR3nt: TGTGCCAGCAGTTACTGGGCAGGGAGGCAGCCCCAGCATTTT
CDR3aa: CASSYWAGRQPQHF

abundance: NA
v_gene: TRBV19
d_gene: NA
j_gene: TRBJ1-2
CDR3nt: TGTGCCAGTAGTTACCCCGGGGAGGTCGTCTATGGCTACACCTTC
CDR3aa: CASSYPGEVVYGYTF

abundance: few
v_gene: TRBV19
d_gene: NA
j_gene: TRBJ1-5
CDR3nt: TGTGCCAGTACGGGGTACAATCAGCCCCAGCATTTT
CDR3aa: CASTGYNQPQHF

abundance: NA
v_gene: TRBV13
d_gene: NA
j_gene: TRBJ2-2
CDR3nt: TGTGCCAGCAGCTTAGCGTTGGGGTGGAGCGGCACCGGGGAGCTGTTTTTT
CDR3aa: CASSLALGWSGTGELFF

abundance: NA
v_gene: TRBV7-2
d_gene: NA
j_gene: TRBJ2-1
CDR3nt: TGTGCCAGCAGCTTAGGGCGTCCCTCCTACAATGAGCAGTTCTTC
CDR3aa: CASSLGRPSYNEQFF

abundance: NA
v_gene: TRBV7-2
d_gene: TRBD2
j_gene: TRBJ2-3
CDR3nt: TGTGCCAGCAGCCAGACTAGCGTAGGCACAGATACGCAGTATTTT
CDR3aa: CASSQTSVGTDTQYF

abundance: NA
v_gene: TRBV4-2
d_gene: TRBD2
j_gene: TRBJ2-7
CDR3nt: TGTGCCAGCAGCCGAGGGACTAGCGGGAGTTACGAGCAGTACTTC
CDR3aa: CASSRGTSGSYEQYF

abundance: NA
v_gene: TRBV7-2
d_gene: NA
j_gene: TRBJ1-2
CDR3nt: TGTGCCAGCAGCTTCGGTAGGGGCGGAGGCTATGGCTACACCTTC
CDR3aa: CASSFGRGGGYGYTF

abundance: NA
v_gene: TRBV15
d_gene: TRBD2
j_gene: TRBJ2-3
CDR3nt: TGTGCCACCAGCAGACCGGGAGGCGCAGATACGCAGTATTTT
CDR3aa: CATSRPGGADTQYF

abundance: NA
v_gene: TRBV6-4
d_gene: TRBD2
j_gene: TRBJ2-5
CDR3nt: TGTGCCAGCAGTGAGAGAGCTTATAGCGGGACGTACCAAGAGACCCAGTACTTC
CDR3aa: CASSERAYSGTYQETQYF

abundance: NA
v_gene: TRBV19
d_gene: TRBD2
j_gene: TRBJ2-1
CDR3nt: TGTGCCAGTAGAAACTTCTTGGGACTAGCGGATAGGAATGAGCAGTTCTTC
CDR3aa: CASRNFLGLADRNEQFF

abundance: NA
v_gene: TRBV10-2
d_gene: TRBD1
j_gene: TRBJ1-4
CDR3nt: TGCGCCAGCAGTGATTGGGGGGACAGGGGGCAGCCCTATAATGAAAAACTGTTTTTT
CDR3aa: CASSDWGDRGQPYNEKLFF

abundance: NA
v_gene: TRBV28
d_gene: NA
j_gene: TRBJ2-2
CDR3nt: TGTGCCAGCGGCACTAGGGACAACACCGGGGAGCTGTTTTTT
CDR3aa: CASGTRDNTGELFF

abundance: NA
v_gene: TRBV7-9
d_gene: TRBD1
j_gene: TRBJ2-3
CDR3nt: TGTGCCAGCAGCTTAGCAGGGACAGGGAGCACAGATACGCAGTATTTT
CDR3aa: CASSLAGTGSTDTQYF

abundance: NA
v_gene: TRBV11-3
d_gene: NA
j_gene: TRBJ2-5
CDR3nt: TGTGCCAGCAGCTTCCGCCCTACCCCCGGAGAGACCCAGTACTTC
CDR3aa: CASSFRPTPGETQYF

abundance: NA
v_gene: TRBV28
d_gene: NA
j_gene: TRBJ2-2
CDR3nt: TGTGCCAGCAGCCCCGGGGGTGGCCGGGCCGGGGAGCTGTTTTTT
CDR3aa: CASSPGGGRAGELFF

abundance: NA
v_gene: TRBV2
d_gene: TRBD2
j_gene: TRBJ2-1
CDR3nt: TGTGCCAGCAGATTTGGGACTAGCGGCTCCTACAATGAGCAGTTCTTC
CDR3aa: CASRFGTSGSYNEQFF

abundance: NA
v_gene: TRBV6-5
d_gene: NA
j_gene: TRBJ2-5
CDR3nt: TGTGCCAGCAGTTACGCAGGGGAAGAGACCCAGTACTTC
CDR3aa: CASSYAGEETQYF

abundance: NA
v_gene: TRBV7-7
d_gene: TRBD1
j_gene: TRBJ2-1
CDR3nt: TGTGCCAGAATAAAAACCCTGTTAGTACAGGGGCTCTACAATGAGCAGTTCTTC
CDR3aa: CARIKTLLVQGLYNEQFF

abundance: NA
v_gene: TRBV7-9
d_gene: NA
j_gene: TRBJ2-1
CDR3nt: TGTGCCAGCAGTGGGAGATGGGCGGCTTACAATGAGCAGTTCTTC
CDR3aa: CASSGRWAAYNEQFF

abundance: NA
v_gene: TRBV30
d_gene: NA
j_gene: TRBJ2-3
CDR3nt: TGTGCCTGGAATCCGGGCACAGATACGCAGTATTTT
CDR3aa: CAWNPGTDTQYF

abundance: NA
v_gene: TRBV9
d_gene: NA
j_gene: TRBJ2-3
CDR3nt: TGTGCCAGCAGCGTACGTGGAAGCACAGATACGCAGTATTTT
CDR3aa: CASSVRGSTDTQYF

abundance: NA
v_gene: TRBV5-1
d_gene: NA
j_gene: TRBJ2-5
CDR3nt: TGCGCCAGCAGCTTGATGCCCCAAGAGACCCAGTACTTC
CDR3aa: CASSLMPQETQYF

abundance: NA
v_gene: TRBV4-3
d_gene: NA
j_gene: TRBJ1-3
CDR3nt: TGCGCCAGCAGCCAAGATAGGGGAAACACCATATATTTT
CDR3aa: CASSQDRGNTIYF

abundance: NA
v_gene: TRBV29-1
d_gene: NA
j_gene: TRBJ2-5
CDR3nt: TGCAGCGCCCCCGGAACAGCCCTAGCCGGAGAGACCCAGTACTTC
CDR3aa: CSAPGTALAGETQYF

abundance: once
v_gene: TRBV9
d_gene: TRBD1
j_gene: TRBJ1-5
CDR3nt: TGTGCCAGCAGCGGACAGGGGGCGGAACAGCCCCAGCATTTT
CDR3aa: CASSGQGAEQPQHF

abundance: NA
v_gene: TRBV7-7
d_gene: NA
j_gene: TRBJ2-2
CDR3nt: TGTGCCAGCAGCCCCCCGAGGGGCAGGGTGGACACCGGGGAGCTGTTTTTT
CDR3aa: CASSPPRGRVDTGELFF

abundance: NA
v_gene: TRBV5-1
d_gene: NA
j_gene: TRBJ2-3
CDR3nt: TGCGCCAGCAGCTTGGGACATTTGTTCGCAGATACGCAGTATTTT
CDR3aa: CASSLGHLFADTQYF

abundance: NA
v_gene: TRBV5-4
d_gene: TRBD2
j_gene: TRBJ2-3
CDR3nt: TGTGCCAGCAGCCCAGGGACTAGCGGGAGTGCAGATACGCAGTATTTT
CDR3aa: CASSPGTSGSADTQYF

abundance: once
v_gene: TRBV2
d_gene: NA
j_gene: TRBJ2-7
CDR3nt: TGTGCCAGCATTTTCGAGGGGGGTGGTTATAGCTCCTACGAGCAGTACTTC
CDR3aa: CASIFEGGGYSSYEQYF

abundance: NA
v_gene: TRBV2
d_gene: NA
j_gene: TRBJ2-7
CDR3nt: TGTGCCAGCAGGGAAGGGGTCTGGGCCGAGCAGTACTTC
CDR3aa: CASREGVWAEQYF

abundance: NA
v_gene: TRBV9
d_gene: NA
j_gene: TRBJ2-6
CDR3nt: TGTGCCAGCAGCGTAGAACCTCTAGGGGCCAACGTCCTGACTTTC
CDR3aa: CASSVEPLGANVLTF

abundance: NA
v_gene: TRBV28
d_gene: NA
j_gene: TRBJ1-3
CDR3nt: TGTGCCAGCAACCTAAGCGGAATCTCTGGAAACACCATATATTTT
CDR3aa: CASNLSGISGNTIYF

abundance: NA
v_gene: TRBV5-1
d_gene: NA
j_gene: TRBJ2-2
CDR3nt: TGCGCCAGCAGCTTGGGGGCGGGCGCGAACACCGGGGAGCTGTTTTTT
CDR3aa: CASSLGAGANTGELFF

abundance: NA
v_gene: TRBV9
d_gene: NA
j_gene: TRBJ1-2
CDR3nt: TGTGCCAGCAGCGTAGGGGCTCGCAAGGGTGGCTACACCTTC
CDR3aa: CASSVGARKGGYTF

abundance: once
v_gene: TRBV28
d_gene: NA
j_gene: TRBJ2-3
CDR3nt: TGTGCCAGTATTGGACCAGATACGCAGTATTTT
CDR3aa: CASIGPDTQYF

abundance: NA
v_gene: TRBV5-1
d_gene: NA
j_gene: TRBJ1-2
CDR3nt: TGCGCCAGCAGCGTGGACCTCTATGGCTACACCTTC
CDR3aa: CASSVDLYGYTF